A selection of T cell receptor beta chains follows, all from one sample in a study of T-cell memory formation after mild COVID-19. A single record per CDR3 protein comes from TCRdb applying MiXCR to the 5' RACE reads. The sample yields 390,000 or so distinct CDR3 sequences, roughly 15% seen once. The source material was PBMCs or a T cell subset sorted from them (not recorded which). These receptors originate from a man aged 18 to 35 who had mild COVID-19 (a few samples of this study predate the infection). Cell type and time point are not known. Both conserved end residues are part of each CDR3. Fields, in order: J gene, V gene, clone size, D gene, CDR3 protein, CDR3 DNA. A D gene is named only where the DNA matches it firmly. Not all rows give a size; the values are once, few, many and, for expanded clones, a class.

>TRBJ1-2|TRBV23-1|-|-
CASAPRSPNYGYTF
TGCGCCAGCGCCCCACGGAGCCCTAACTATGGCTACACCTTC
>TRBJ2-3|TRBV25-1|-|-
CASSPKNRLYQVVGPTDTQYF
TGTGCCAGCAGTCCTAAGAACCGGCTTTACCAAGTGGTTGGACCCACAGATACGCAGTATTTT
>TRBJ1-1|TRBV25-1|-|-
CASRTSWTEAFF
TGTGCCAGCAGAACGAGTTGGACTGAAGCTTTCTTT
>TRBJ1-6|TRBV7-2|few|-
CASSYREGDNSPLHF
TGTGCCAGCAGCTATCGGGAGGGGGATAATTCACCCCTCCACTTT
>TRBJ1-2|TRBV4-1|few|-
CASSQAPGRHYGYTF
TGCGCCAGCAGCCAAGCCCCAGGACGGCACTATGGCTACACCTTC
>TRBJ2-2|TRBV9|-|-
CASSPRGPNTGELFF
TGTGCCAGCAGCCCCCGCGGACCGAACACCGGGGAGCTGTTTTTT
>TRBJ1-4|TRBV7-2|few|-
CASSLPGGGQLFF
TGTGCCAGCAGCCTACCCGGGGGGGGCCAACTGTTTTTT
>TRBJ1-1|TRBV6-5|few|TRBD1
CASGDTGAETEAFF
TGTGCCAGCGGTGACACAGGGGCTGAGACTGAAGCTTTCTTT
>TRBJ1-2|TRBV4-1|few|TRBD1
CASSLTGAFFNYGYTF
TGCGCCAGCAGCCTGACAGGGGCGTTTTTTAACTATGGCTACACCTTC
>TRBJ2-5|TRBV28|few|TRBD1
CASTPGTGQETQYF
TGTGCCAGCACCCCCGGGACAGGGCAAGAGACCCAGTACTTC
>TRBJ1-1|TRBV6-5|-|-
CADRRLWVEAFF
TGTGCCGACCGTCGGCTATGGGTTGAAGCTTTCTTT
>TRBJ1-2|TRBV6-5|-|TRBD1
CASSPGQWGYTF
TGTGCCAGCAGCCCGGGACAGTGGGGCTACACCTTC
>TRBJ1-2|TRBV7-2|few|-
CASQGANYGYTF
TGTGCCAGTCAAGGGGCTAACTATGGCTACACCTTC
>TRBJ2-5|TRBV18|-|-
CASSPRDLQGFQETQYF
TGTGCCAGCTCACCTCGGGACCTCCAGGGGTTCCAAGAGACCCAGTACTTC
>TRBJ2-7|TRBV7-9|-|-
CASSLFESGYEQYF
TGTGCCAGCAGCTTATTTGAGTCGGGGTACGAGCAGTACTTC
>TRBJ2-7|TRBV6-5|-|-
CASRGYGGLEQYF
TGTGCCAGCAGGGGGTACGGGGGGCTCGAGCAGTACTTC
>TRBJ2-2|TRBV9|-|-
CASSALPGELFF
TGTGCCAGCAGCGCCTTGCCCGGGGAGCTGTTTTTT
>TRBJ2-1|TRBV7-9|-|-
CASSLASGPYNEQFF
TGTGCCAGCAGCTTAGCGAGCGGACCTTACAATGAGCAGTTCTTC
>TRBJ2-3|TRBV5-5|-|-
CASSLPRSSTDTQYF
TGTGCCAGCAGCCTCCCAAGGAGTTCCACAGATACGCAGTATTTT
>TRBJ1-1|TRBV20-1|few|-
CSARGDKGPEAFF
TGCAGTGCTAGGGGGGACAAGGGCCCCGAAGCTTTCTTT
>TRBJ2-3|TRBV7-9|-|TRBD1
CASNIYRGTGNADTQYF
TGTGCCAGCAACATATATCGAGGGACAGGGAACGCAGATACGCAGTATTTT
>TRBJ2-1|TRBV12-3/TRBV12-4|-|-
CASRRTGGGNEQFF
TGTGCCAGCAGACGAACCGGGGGCGGCAATGAGCAGTTCTTC
>TRBJ1-1|TRBV6-1|-|-
CASSGKYTEAFF
TGTGCCAGCAGCGGAAAGTACACTGAAGCTTTCTTT
>TRBJ1-4|TRBV5-1|many|-
CASSLDSTSEKLFF
TGCGCCAGCAGCTTGGACAGTACAAGTGAAAAACTGTTTTTT
>TRBJ1-6|TRBV7-6|few|-
CASSFEGAPLHF
TGTGCCAGCAGCTTTGAAGGCGCACCCCTCCACTTT
>TRBJ1-6|TRBV12-3/TRBV12-4|few|TRBD1
CASGTGTGLNSPLHF
TGTGCCAGCGGCACCGGGACAGGGCTTAATTCACCCCTCCACTTT
>TRBJ2-1|TRBV7-8|few|TRBD2
CASSLGGGVENEQFF
TGTGCCAGCAGCTTAGGCGGGGGGGTCGAGAATGAGCAGTTCTTC
>TRBJ2-2|TRBV5-1|many|-
CASSLLRANTGELFF
TGCGCCAGCAGCTTGTTGCGGGCGAACACCGGGGAGCTGTTTTTT
>TRBJ2-1|TRBV6-6|-|-
CASSYSWTASYNEQFF
TGTGCCAGCAGTTACTCGTGGACAGCTTCCTACAATGAGCAGTTCTTC
>TRBJ1-4|TRBV18|few|-
CASSPMGGEKLFF
TGTGCCAGCTCACCAATGGGAGGTGAAAAACTGTTTTTT
>TRBJ2-5|TRBV27|few|TRBD2
CASSPWTSGDKETQYF
TGTGCCAGCAGTCCGTGGACTAGCGGGGACAAGGAGACCCAGTACTTC
>TRBJ2-1|TRBV24-1|-|TRBD1
CATAPGQGVFHEQFF
TGTGCCACCGCCCCGGGACAGGGTGTTTTTCATGAGCAGTTCTTC
>TRBJ2-1|TRBV9|few|TRBD2
CASSDPRLAGYGNEQFF
TGTGCCAGCAGCGACCCCCGACTAGCGGGGTATGGCAATGAGCAGTTCTTC
>TRBJ2-2|TRBV3-1|few|-
CASSQDGGLTGELFF
TGTGCCAGCAGCCAAGATGGGGGGCTCACCGGGGAGCTGTTTTTT
>TRBJ2-3|TRBV5-1|-|-
CASSLEVGRTDTQYF
TGCGCCAGCAGCTTGGAAGTGGGACGAACAGATACGCAGTATTTT
>TRBJ1-1|TRBV12-5|-|TRBD1
CASGLGTGVTEAFF
TGTGCTAGTGGTTTGGGGACAGGGGTGACTGAAGCTTTCTTT
>TRBJ2-7|TRBV4-1|many|-
CASSQDVVGIPYEQYF
TGCGCCAGCAGCCAAGATGTAGTTGGTATCCCCTACGAGCAGTACTTC
>TRBJ2-5|TRBV5-1|-|-
CASSVPYGGEETQYF
TGCGCCAGCAGCGTGCCTTACGGGGGCGAAGAGACCCAGTACTTC
>TRBJ2-3|TRBV10-1|-|TRBD1
CATGTGGADTQYF
TGCGCCACCGGGACAGGGGGCGCGGATACGCAGTATTTT
>TRBJ1-5|TRBV7-6|many|-
CASSLSTGLNQPQHF
TGTGCCAGCAGCTTATCAACGGGGTTAAATCAGCCCCAGCATTTT
>TRBJ2-7|TRBV20-1|-|-
CSAWTAYEQYF
TGCAGTGCCTGGACAGCATACGAGCAGTACTTC
>TRBJ1-5|TRBV19|once|TRBD1
CASIPGGQWSNQPQHF
TGTGCCAGTATCCCAGGGGGACAGTGGAGCAATCAGCCCCAGCATTTT
>TRBJ2-5|TRBV7-2|few|-
CASSFGRGIGETQYF
TGTGCCAGCAGCTTCGGCAGGGGTATAGGGGAGACCCAGTACTTC
>TRBJ2-3|TRBV7-3|few|TRBD2
CASSLSSGGADTQYF
TGTGCCAGCAGCTTATCTAGCGGGGGGGCAGATACGCAGTATTTT
>TRBJ2-3|TRBV4-1|-|TRBD2
CASSQVTSGDTQYF
TGCGCCAGCAGCCAAGTGACTAGCGGGGATACGCAGTATTTT
>TRBJ1-2|TRBV4-3|-|-
CASSQDSEGGGYGYTF
TGCGCCAGCAGCCAAGATTCGGAGGGTGGTGGATATGGCTACACCTTC
>TRBJ2-1|TRBV7-2|few|-
CASSLHLGEQFF
TGTGCCAGCAGCTTACACCTTGGCGAGCAGTTCTTC
>TRBJ1-5|TRBV19|-|-
CASIRTGSNQPQHF
TGTGCCAGTATACGGACGGGTAGCAATCAGCCCCAGCATTTT
>TRBJ2-5|TRBV4-1|few|-
CASSQGWGVGETQYF
TGCGCCAGCAGCCAGGGATGGGGGGTTGGAGAGACCCAGTACTTC
>TRBJ2-2|TRBV5-1|-|TRBD1
CASSLGSTGGDTGELFF
TGCGCCAGCAGCTTAGGATCTACAGGGGGCGACACCGGGGAGCTGTTTTTT
>TRBJ1-2|TRBV6-5|-|-
CASSRSYSRSRWGYTF
TGTGCCAGCAGTCGGTCTTACAGTCGTTCACGATGGGGCTACACCTTC
>TRBJ2-5|TRBV5-4|few|-
CASSGGTGGVRETQYF
TGTGCCAGCAGCGGGGGCACGGGGGGCGTCCGAGAGACCCAGTACTTC
>TRBJ2-4|TRBV12-3/TRBV12-4|many|TRBD2
CASSFDGGENIQYF
TGTGCCAGCAGTTTCGACGGGGGGGAAAACATTCAGTACTTC
>TRBJ1-2|TRBV15|-|TRBD1
CATRDRGIYGYTF
TGTGCCACCCGGGACAGGGGGATATATGGCTACACCTTC
>TRBJ2-7|TRBV5-1|few|-
CASSRDTSYEQYF
TGCGCCAGCAGCCGGGATACGTCCTACGAGCAGTACTTC
>TRBJ2-7|TRBV5-4|few|TRBD2
CASSGGPSGGYEQYF
TGTGCCAGCAGCGGCGGACCTAGCGGGGGTTACGAGCAGTACTTC
>TRBJ2-5|TRBV27|few|-
CASSQSGLGQETQYF
TGTGCCAGCAGCCAATCCGGACTGGGACAAGAGACCCAGTACTTC
>TRBJ1-1|TRBV18|-|-
CASSPYRLNTEAFF
TGTGCCAGCTCACCATACAGACTGAACACTGAAGCTTTCTTT
>TRBJ2-1|TRBV24-1|few|-
CATSDSAGGVYNEQFF
TGTGCCACCAGTGATTCCGCAGGGGGGGTGTACAATGAGCAGTTCTTC
>TRBJ2-3|TRBV3-1|many|TRBD2
CASSQEGGGHTDTQYF
TGTGCCAGCAGCCAAGAGGGCGGGGGGCACACAGATACGCAGTATTTT